This paragraph covers one T cell receptor (beta chain) sequence. The protocol was immunoSEQ multiplex PCR, while the TCRdb copy is restricted to in-frame clones and leaves out a portion. This sample has 250,000 to 400,000 clones; around 88% occur once, and the top ten carry 1.5% to 2%. Enrolled during active infection, Seattle patients were then followed longitudinally. Trimming cost V 5 bases and J 1 base, with 19 bases left between them. This CDR3 spans 17 amino acids. Per the germline V gene, CDR1 is SGHTA and CDR2 is FQGNSA. The data stem from a study of blood T cell repertoires in COVID-19. Looking at the study overall: Researchers got acute and convalescent COVID-19 samples from the United States, Italy and Spain.

Material for sequencing was peripheral blood. This TCR was sampled from a woman in her twenties or thirties with COVID-19, enrolled during active disease. The chain combines TRBV7-2 with TRBJ2-3; perhaps TRBD2 as D (7 bases). CDR3 loop: CASSLKGGGGGTDTQYF. The DNA of the CDR3 is TGTGCCAGCAGCCTTAAGGGGGGCGGGGGAGGCACAGATACGCAGTATTTT.